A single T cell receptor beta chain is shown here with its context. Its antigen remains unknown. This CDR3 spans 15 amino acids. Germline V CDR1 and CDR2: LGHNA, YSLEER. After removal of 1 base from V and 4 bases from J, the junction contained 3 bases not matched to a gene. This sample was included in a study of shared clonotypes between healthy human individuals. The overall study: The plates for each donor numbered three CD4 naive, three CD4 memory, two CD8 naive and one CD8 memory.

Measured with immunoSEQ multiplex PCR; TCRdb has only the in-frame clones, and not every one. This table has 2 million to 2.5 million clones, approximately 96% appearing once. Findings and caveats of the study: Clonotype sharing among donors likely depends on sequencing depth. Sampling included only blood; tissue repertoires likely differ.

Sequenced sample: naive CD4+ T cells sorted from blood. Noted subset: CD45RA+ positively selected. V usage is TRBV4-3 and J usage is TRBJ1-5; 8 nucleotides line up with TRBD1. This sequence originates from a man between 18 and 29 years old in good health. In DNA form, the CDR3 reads TGCGCCAGCAGCCAAGGGACAGGGTTTAATCAGCCCCAGCATTTT. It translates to CASSQGTGFNQPQHF.